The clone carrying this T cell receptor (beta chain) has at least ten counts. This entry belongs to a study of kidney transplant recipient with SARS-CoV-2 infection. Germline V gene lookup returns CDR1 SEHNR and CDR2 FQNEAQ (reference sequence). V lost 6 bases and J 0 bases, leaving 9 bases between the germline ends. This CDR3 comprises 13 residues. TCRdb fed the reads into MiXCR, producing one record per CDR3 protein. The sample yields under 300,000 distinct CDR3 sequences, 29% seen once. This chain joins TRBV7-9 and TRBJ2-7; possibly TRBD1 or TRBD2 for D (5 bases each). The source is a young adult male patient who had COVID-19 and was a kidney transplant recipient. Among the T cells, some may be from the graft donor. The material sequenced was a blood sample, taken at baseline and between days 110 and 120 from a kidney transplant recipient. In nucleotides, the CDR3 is TGTGCCAGCAGAACAGGAGGCTCCTACGAGCAGTACTTC. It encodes CASRTGGSYEQYF.